This T cell receptor (beta chain) comes out of a study of blood T cell repertoires in COVID-19 (TCRdb year 2020). Regarding the research as a whole: The collaborator samples originated in the United States, Italy and Spain and spanned the acute and convalescent phases of COVID-19. The samples were drawn from the first 160 participants of the ongoing ImmuneRACE study and from over a thousand subjects provided by 6 global collaborators. The sample metadata nearly always contained a de-identified subject ID, COVID-19 status, age in years and sex. HLA class I and class II types, where available, came from metadata supplied by the sample provider rather than from assay-based typing. Deeply sampled blood TCRbeta repertoires from subjects exposed to, actively infected with, or recovered from COVID-19 were included in the dataset. A freely available public database, intended as a resource for researchers studying the immune response to SARS-CoV-2, is where the repertoires were released. The material from the prospective study consisted of cDNA or gDNA derived from T cells, B-cell-depleted T cells, or PBMCs.

V gives up 4 bases and J gives up 7 bases, and the segment between their germline ends measures 19 bases. According to the germline V gene (reference sequence), CDR1 reads MNHNY and CDR2 reads SVGAGI. The CDR3 numbers 15 residues from cysteine through phenylalanine. The CDR3 DNA has 45 bases and is translated from base 1. General study outcomes and caveats: How much clinical and demographic metadata was included differed by source and by participant, and the metadata was provided uncurated.

For this clone: The antigen it recognizes is unknown. No base qualities exist here, and no much larger clone lies one base off it.

TCRbeta CDR3 regions were amplified from genomic DNA using the immunoSEQ Assay, a bias-controlled multiplex PCR. The paper's processing steps were these. Within the assay, amplification of reference gene primers was used to estimate how many nucleated cells each sample contained. To quantify the absolute abundance of each unique TCRbeta CDR3 rearrangement, sequence reads were collapsed and filtered. Productive Simpson clonality was computed per sample as the square root of Simpson's diversity index over productive rearrangements. TCRdb took this table from immuneACCESS and kept in-frame rearrangements with V and J called. Such tables lack part of the clones; where checked against another copy, unresolved V genes explain under half of the gap, and the rest is unexplained. V and J calls and clone size are copied from that table; D and trimming were computed from the DNA. Here the sample has fewer than 700,000 clones; 85% to 90% occur a single time. The top ten hold 7.5% to 9% of the sample.

One collaborating source in Seattle enrolled patients while the patients were actively infected and followed the patients over time throughout the course of disease. Each collaborating institution followed its own protocols to collect whole blood in K2EDTA tubes. For TCRbeta analysis, collaborators shipped samples in one of three forms: frozen whole blood, isolated PBMCs, or DNA extracted from either of those sample types. The source material was peripheral blood. The receptor comes from a woman aged 45-65 years with COVID-19, enrolled during active disease. Rearrangement joined TRBV6-6 to TRBJ1-1; TRBD1 is a possible D gene, resting on 6 matching bases. CDR3 region: CASSLPPDSYFEAFF. The nucleotide sequence is given as TGTGCCAGCAGTTTGCCCCCGGACAGCTACTTTGAAGCTTTCTTT.